These 5 T cell receptor beta chains were sequenced from one sample in a study of cytomegalovirus exposure and HLA in healthy donors. Clones were read by immunoSEQ multiplex PCR, and TCRdb kept only the in-frame ones, dropping some. The table records hundreds of thousands of clones, less than 95% of them present only once. Sequences were obtained from PBMCs. Every receptor here comes from a woman aged 25 to 39 in good health and CMV-seronegative.

The J gene is TRBJ2-5, the V gene TRBV29-1; D gene ambiguous. V dropped 1 base and J dropped 3 bases, with 6 bases sitting between them. The CDR3 totals 12 residues. The germline V gene has CDR1 SQVTM and CDR2 ANQGSEA. CDR3 coding DNA: TGCAGCGTTGAAGGTCAAGAAGAGACCCAGTACTTC. Its translation: CSVEGQEETQYF. Drawing the rest from reference TRBV29-1 and TRBJ2-5, the complete variable domain is SAVISQKPSRDICQRGTSLTIQCQVDSQVTMMFWYRQQPGQSLTLIATANQGSEATYESGFVIDKFPISRPNLTFSTLTVSNMSPEDSSIYLCSVEGQEETQYFGPGTRLLVL.

J is TRBJ2-7 and V is TRBV2, with 13 bases lining up with TRBD2. This CDR3 region has 16 residues. Germline CDR1 SNHLY, CDR2 FYNNEI. V gave up 8 bases and J gave up 0 bases; unmatched junction bases: 7. The CDR3 here is CASVGTSGDSSYEQYF. DNA of the CDR3: TGTGCCAGCGTGGGGACTAGCGGGGATAGCTCCTACGAGCAGTACTTC.

The V and J genes are TRBV5-1 and TRBJ1-4; D gene uncertain. Trimming left V 3 bases short and J 10 bases short, with 10 bases between. This CDR3 is 12 amino acids long. Germline V gene sequence: CDR1 SGHRS, CDR2 YFSETQ. The CDR3 reads CASSSDGGKLFF. The CDR3 DNA follows: TGCGCCAGCAGCTCTGACGGCGGAAAACTGTTTTTT.

The table lists this clone with a few counts. The J gene is TRBJ2-7, the V gene TRBV18, with 9 bases that match TRBD1. Germline CDR1 KGHSH, CDR2 LQKENI. The length of the CDR3 is 16 residues. Germline trimming cut 0 bases from V and 7 bases from J; bases unmatched to any gene: 10. CDR3 sequence reads: CASSPPVGTGPKEQYF. The CDR3 DNA follows: TGTGCCAGCTCACCACCGGTCGGGACAGGGCCGAAAGAGCAGTACTTC.

The chain carries TRBV11-2 and TRBJ2-2; 12 bases align to TRBD2. This CDR3 is built from 18 residues. Germline assignment: CDR1 SGHAT and CDR2 FQNNGV. The V gene end was trimmed by 5 bases and the J gene end by 3 bases; junction bases not matched to a gene: 10. The CDR3 protein is CASSNRASGRVDTGELFF. The CDR3 DNA reads as TGTGCCAGCAGCAACCGGGCTAGCGGGAGGGTCGACACCGGGGAGCTGTTTTTT.